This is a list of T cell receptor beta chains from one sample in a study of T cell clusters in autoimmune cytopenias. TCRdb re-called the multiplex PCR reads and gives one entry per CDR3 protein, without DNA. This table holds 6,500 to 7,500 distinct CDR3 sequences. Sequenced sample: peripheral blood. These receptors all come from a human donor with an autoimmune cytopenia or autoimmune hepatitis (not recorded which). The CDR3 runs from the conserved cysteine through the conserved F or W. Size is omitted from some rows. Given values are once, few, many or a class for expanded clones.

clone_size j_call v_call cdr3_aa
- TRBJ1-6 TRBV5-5 CASSADRGNSPLHF
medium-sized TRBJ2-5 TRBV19 CASSIATPDGEETQYF
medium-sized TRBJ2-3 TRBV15 CATSNGGWDTQYF
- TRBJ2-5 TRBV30 CAGGTLQETQYF
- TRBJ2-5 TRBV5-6 CASSETSGSFETQYF
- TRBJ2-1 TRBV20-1 CSASALFRDLSDEQFF
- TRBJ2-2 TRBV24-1 CATSDSGTSGPGELFF
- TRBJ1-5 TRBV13 CASSPGTESSSNQPQHF
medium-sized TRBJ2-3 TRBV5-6 CASSLQGIDTDTQYF
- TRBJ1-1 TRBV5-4 CASSPIGSRSTEAFF
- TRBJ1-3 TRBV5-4 CASSFGGNTIYF
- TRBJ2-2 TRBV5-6 CASSLLGGSSGELFF
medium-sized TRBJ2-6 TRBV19 CASSIDIWDSLPGANVLTF
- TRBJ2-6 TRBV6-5 CASSRGQGAPGANVLTF
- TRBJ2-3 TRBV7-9 CASSLARGFWSDTQYF
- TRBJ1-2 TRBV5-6 CASSSPGANYGYTF
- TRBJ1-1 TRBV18 CASSPPTEMARIAFF
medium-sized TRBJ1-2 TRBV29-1 CSVGDSSGYTF
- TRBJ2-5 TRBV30 CAWSRRGGWETQYF
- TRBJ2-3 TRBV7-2 CASSRTSGTYTQYF
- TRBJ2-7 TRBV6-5 CASSYSGAGGSYEQYF
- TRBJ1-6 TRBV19 CASSIFSNSPLHF
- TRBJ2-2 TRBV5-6 CVRSWTSGRATGELFF
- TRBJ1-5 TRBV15 CATSRDSNTGVGNQPQHF
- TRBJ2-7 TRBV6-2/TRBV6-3 CASSYTVNYEQYF
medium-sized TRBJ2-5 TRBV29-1 CSVEPGQGGETQYF